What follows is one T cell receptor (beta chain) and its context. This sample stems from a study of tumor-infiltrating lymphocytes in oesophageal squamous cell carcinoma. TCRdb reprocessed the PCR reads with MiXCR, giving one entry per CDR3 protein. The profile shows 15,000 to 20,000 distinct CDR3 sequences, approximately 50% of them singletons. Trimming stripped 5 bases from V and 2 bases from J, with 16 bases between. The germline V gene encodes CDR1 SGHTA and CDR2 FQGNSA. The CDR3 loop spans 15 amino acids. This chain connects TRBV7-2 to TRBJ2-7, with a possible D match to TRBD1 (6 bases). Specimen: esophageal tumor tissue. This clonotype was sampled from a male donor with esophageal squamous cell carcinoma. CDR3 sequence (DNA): TGTGCCAGCAGCACAGCCTCGGACAGCGCCTACGAGCAGTACTTC. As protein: CASSTASDSAYEQYF.